This TCR beta chain came from a study of tumor-infiltrating lymphocytes in localized non-small cell lung cancer. V shed 1 base, J shed 5 bases, and the junction held 5 bases outside the gene matches. The CDR3 consists of 15 residues. The germline V gene has CDR1 KGHSH and CDR2 LQKENI. The repertoire was sequenced with immunoSEQ multiplex PCR; TCRdb's copy has only in-frame clones and lacks some. The sample holds 25,000 or so clones, just under 75% seen once. This sequence was found in a human donor with non-small cell lung cancer. The sequenced sample was lung tumor tissue. J is TRBJ1-2 and V is TRBV18, with TRBD1 identical over 9 bases. The CDR3 DNA sequence: TGTGCCAGCTCACCACAGGGGACAGGGAGTTATGGCTACACCTTC. This sequence encodes CASSPQGTGSYGYTF.